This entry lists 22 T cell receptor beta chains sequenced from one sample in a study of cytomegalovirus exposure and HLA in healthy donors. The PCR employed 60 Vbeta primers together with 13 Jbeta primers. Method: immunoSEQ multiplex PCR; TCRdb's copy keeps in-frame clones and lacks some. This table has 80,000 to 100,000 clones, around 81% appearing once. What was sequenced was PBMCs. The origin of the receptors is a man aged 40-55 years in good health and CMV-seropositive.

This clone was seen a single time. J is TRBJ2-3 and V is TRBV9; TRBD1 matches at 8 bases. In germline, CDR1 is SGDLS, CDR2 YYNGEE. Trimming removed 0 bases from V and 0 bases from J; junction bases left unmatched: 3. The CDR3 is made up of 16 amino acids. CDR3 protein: CASSVGTGWSTDTQYF. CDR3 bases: TGTGCCAGCAGCGTAGGGACAGGGTGGAGCACAGATACGCAGTATTTT.

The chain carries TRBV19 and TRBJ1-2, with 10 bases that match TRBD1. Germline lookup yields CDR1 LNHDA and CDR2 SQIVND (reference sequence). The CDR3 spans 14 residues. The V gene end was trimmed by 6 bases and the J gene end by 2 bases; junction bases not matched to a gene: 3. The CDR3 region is CASRMGQGNYGYTF. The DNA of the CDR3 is TGTGCCAGTAGGATGGGACAGGGGAACTATGGCTACACCTTC. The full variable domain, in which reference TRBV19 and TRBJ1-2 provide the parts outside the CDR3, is DGGITQSPKYLFRKEGQNVTLSCEQNLNHDAMYWYRQDPGQGLRLIYYSQIVNDFQKGDIAEGYSVSREKKESFPLTVTSAQKNPTAFYLCASRMGQGNYGYTFGSGTRLTVV.

The CDR3 DNA reads TGTGCCAGCAGCCCGCTGACTAGCGCCGATGAGCAGTTCTTC. This translates into CASSPLTSADEQFF. The rearrangement links TRBV5-4 to TRBJ2-1; TRBD2 matches 8 bases. Germline-derived CDR1 and CDR2 are SGHNT and YYREEE (reference sequence). V shed 4 bases and J 8 bases; nucleotides not matched to a gene: 8. The CDR3 extends over 14 amino acids. Looking up the rest from reference TRBV5-4 and TRBJ2-1 gives the full variable domain: ETGVTQSPTHLIKTRGQQVTLRCSSQSGHNTVSWYQQALGQGPQFIFQYYREEENGRGNFPPRFSGLQFPNYSSELNVNALELDDSALYLCASSPLTSADEQFFGPGTRLTVL.

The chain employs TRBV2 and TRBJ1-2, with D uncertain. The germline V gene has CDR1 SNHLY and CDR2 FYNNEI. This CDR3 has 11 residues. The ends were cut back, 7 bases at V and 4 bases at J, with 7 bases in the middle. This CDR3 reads CASTRGYGYTF. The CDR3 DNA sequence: TGTGCCAGCACCCGGGGCTATGGCTACACCTTC.

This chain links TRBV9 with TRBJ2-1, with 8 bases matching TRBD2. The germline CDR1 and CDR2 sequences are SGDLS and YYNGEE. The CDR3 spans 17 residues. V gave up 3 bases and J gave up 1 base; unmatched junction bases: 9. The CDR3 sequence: CASSDPVGLGSYNEQFF. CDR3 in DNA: TGTGCCAGCAGCGACCCAGTGGGACTAGGATCCTACAATGAGCAGTTCTTC.

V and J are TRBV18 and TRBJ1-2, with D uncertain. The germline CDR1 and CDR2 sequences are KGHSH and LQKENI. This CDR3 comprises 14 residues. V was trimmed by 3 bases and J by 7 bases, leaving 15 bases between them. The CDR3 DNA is TGTGCCAGCTCACCGAAACACCTAGGAAGTGGCTACACCTTC. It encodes CASSPKHLGSGYTF. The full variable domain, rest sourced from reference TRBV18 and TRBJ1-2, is NAGVMQNPRHLVRRRGQEARLRCSPMKGHSHVYWYRQLPEEGLKFMVYLQKENIIDESGMPKERFSAEFPKEGPSILRIQQVVRGDSAAYFCASSPKHLGSGYTFGSGTRLTVV.

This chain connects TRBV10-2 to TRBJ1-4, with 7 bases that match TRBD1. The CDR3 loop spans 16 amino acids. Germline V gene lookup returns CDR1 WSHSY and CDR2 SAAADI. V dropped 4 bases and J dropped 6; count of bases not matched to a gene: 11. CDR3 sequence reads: CASSVQGLILDEKLFF. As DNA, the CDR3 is TGCGCCAGCAGTGTACAGGGGCTGATCCTGGATGAAAAACTGTTTTTT.

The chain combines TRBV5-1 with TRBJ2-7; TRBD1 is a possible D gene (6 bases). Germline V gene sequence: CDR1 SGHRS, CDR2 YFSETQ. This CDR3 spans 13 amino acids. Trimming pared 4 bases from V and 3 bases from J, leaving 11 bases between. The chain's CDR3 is CASSDTGYYEQYF. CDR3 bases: TGCGCCAGCAGCGACACAGGGTACTACGAGCAGTACTTC.

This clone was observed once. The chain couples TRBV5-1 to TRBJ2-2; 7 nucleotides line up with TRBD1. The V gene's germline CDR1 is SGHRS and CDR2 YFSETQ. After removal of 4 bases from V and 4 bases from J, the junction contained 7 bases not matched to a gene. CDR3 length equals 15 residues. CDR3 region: CASSQGQAITGELFF. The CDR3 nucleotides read TGCGCCAGCAGCCAAGGACAGGCGATCACCGGGGAGCTGTTTTTT.

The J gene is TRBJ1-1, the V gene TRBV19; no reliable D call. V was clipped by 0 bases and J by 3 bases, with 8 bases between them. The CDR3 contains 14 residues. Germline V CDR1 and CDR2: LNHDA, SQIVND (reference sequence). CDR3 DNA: TGTGCCAGTAGTATAGATCGAAGCTACACTGAAGCTTTCTTT. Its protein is CASSIDRSYTEAFF.

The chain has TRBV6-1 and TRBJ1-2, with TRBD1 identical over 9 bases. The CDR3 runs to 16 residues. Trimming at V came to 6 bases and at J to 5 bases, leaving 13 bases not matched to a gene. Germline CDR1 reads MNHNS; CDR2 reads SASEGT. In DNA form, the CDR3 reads TGTGCCAGCAGCGAAATGGTACCGGGACAGGGATATGGCTACACCTTC. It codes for CASSEMVPGQGYGYTF.

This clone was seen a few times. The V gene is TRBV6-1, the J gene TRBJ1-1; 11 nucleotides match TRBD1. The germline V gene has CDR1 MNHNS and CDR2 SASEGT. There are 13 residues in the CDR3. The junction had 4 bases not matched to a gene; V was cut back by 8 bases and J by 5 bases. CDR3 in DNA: TGTGCCAGCGGGACAGGGGGGCGGACTGAAGCTTTCTTT. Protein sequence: CASGTGGRTEAFF.

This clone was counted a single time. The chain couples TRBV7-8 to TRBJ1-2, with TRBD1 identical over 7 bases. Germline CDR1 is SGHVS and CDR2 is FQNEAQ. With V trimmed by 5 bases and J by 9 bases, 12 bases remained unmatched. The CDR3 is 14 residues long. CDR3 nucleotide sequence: TGTGCCAGCAGCAAAACCCCACAGGGGAGCAGCTACACCTTC. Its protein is CASSKTPQGSSYTF.

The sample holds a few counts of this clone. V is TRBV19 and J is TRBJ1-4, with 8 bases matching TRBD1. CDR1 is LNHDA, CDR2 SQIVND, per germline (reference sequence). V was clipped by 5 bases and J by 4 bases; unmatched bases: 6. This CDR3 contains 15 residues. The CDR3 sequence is CASSVRTGYNEKLFF. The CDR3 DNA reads TGTGCCAGTAGTGTTCGGACAGGGTATAATGAAAAACTGTTTTTT.

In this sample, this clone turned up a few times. CDR3 loop: CASSGPGQVVKNIQYF. CDR3 bases: TGTGCCAGCAGCGGACCGGGACAGGTAGTCAAAAACATTCAGTACTTC. The genes are TRBV7-8 and TRBJ2-4; 8 bases align to TRBD1. The V and J ends lost 5 bases and 3 bases, in that order; junction bases with no gene match: 9. Germline V gives CDR1 SGHVS, CDR2 FQNEAQ. The CDR3 runs 16 residues.

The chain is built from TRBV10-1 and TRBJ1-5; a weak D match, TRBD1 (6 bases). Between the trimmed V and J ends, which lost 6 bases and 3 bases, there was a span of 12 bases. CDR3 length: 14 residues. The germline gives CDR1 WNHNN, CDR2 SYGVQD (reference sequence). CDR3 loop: CASSTGTPNQPQHF. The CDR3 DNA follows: TGCGCCAGCAGCACAGGGACCCCCAATCAGCCCCAGCATTTT.

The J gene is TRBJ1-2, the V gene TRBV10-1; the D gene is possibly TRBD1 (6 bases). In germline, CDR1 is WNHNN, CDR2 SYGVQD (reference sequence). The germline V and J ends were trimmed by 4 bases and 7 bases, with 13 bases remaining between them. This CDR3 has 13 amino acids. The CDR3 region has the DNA TGCGCCAGCAGTGCCACAGGGTTCCTTGGCTACACCTTC. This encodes CASSATGFLGYTF.

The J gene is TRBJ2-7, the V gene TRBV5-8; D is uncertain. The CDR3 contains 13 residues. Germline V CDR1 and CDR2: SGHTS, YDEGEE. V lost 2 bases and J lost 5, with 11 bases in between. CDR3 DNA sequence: TGTGCCAGCAGCTTCGAGTCTTCCCACGAGCAGTACTTC. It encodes CASSFESSHEQYF. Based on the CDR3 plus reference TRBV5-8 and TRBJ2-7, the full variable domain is EAGVTQSPTHLIKTRGQQATLRCSPISGHTSVYWYQQALGLGLQFLLWYDEGEERNRGNFPPRFSGRQFPNYSSELNVNALELEDSALYLCASSFESSHEQYFGPGTRLTVT.

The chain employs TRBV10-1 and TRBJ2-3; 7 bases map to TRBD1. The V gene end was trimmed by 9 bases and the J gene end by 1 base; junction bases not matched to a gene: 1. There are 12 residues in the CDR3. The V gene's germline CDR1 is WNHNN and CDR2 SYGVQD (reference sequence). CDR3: CASTGGTDTQYF. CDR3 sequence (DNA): TGCGCCAGTACAGGGGGCACAGATACGCAGTATTTT.

CDR3 loop: CASSPDLASGSNEQFF. CDR3 DNA sequence: TGTGCCAGCAGTCCGGACCTGGCTAGCGGGAGCAATGAGCAGTTCTTC. The V and J genes are TRBV6-4 and TRBJ2-1; 10 bases map to TRBD2. With 5 bases clipped from V and 6 bases from J, the junction kept 10 bases outside the gene matches. This CDR3 has 16 residues. CDR1 is MRHNA, CDR2 SNTAGT, per germline.

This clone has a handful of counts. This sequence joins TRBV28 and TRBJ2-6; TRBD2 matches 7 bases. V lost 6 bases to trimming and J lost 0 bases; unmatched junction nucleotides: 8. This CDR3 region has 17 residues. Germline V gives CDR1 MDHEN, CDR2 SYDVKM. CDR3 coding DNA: TGTGCCAGCAGGAACCCGGGGGGATACTCTGGGGCCAACGTCCTGACTTTC. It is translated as CASRNPGGYSGANVLTF.

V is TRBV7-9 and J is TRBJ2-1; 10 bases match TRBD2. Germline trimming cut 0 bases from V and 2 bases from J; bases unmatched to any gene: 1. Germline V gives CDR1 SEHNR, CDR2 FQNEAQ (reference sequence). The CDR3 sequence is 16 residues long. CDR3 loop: CASSLALAGAYNEQFF. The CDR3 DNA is TGTGCCAGCAGCTTAGCCCTAGCGGGGGCCTACAATGAGCAGTTCTTC.